The TCR beta chain described here comes from a study of PD-1 blockade in classical Hodgkin lymphoma. General study results and limits: Relapsed/refractory patients reportedly had lower baseline diversity than newly diagnosed patients.

Time point noted: newly diagnosed, previously untreated cHL patient sample. In germline, CDR1 is MNHEY, CDR2 SVGAGI. This CDR3 has 15 residues. Trimming stripped 4 bases from V and 4 bases from J, with 14 bases between. This clone was recorded only once. What it binds is unknown. TCRdb's copy holds only in-frame clones and misses some; the assay was immunoSEQ multiplex PCR. The sample includes over 60,000 clones, over 85% of them seen just once. The receptor's source is a human donor with classical Hodgkin lymphoma. This chain links TRBV6-5 with TRBJ2-1; D is tentatively TRBD1 or TRBD2 (5 bases each). Sequenced: peripheral blood mononuclear cells (PBMCs). Written as DNA, the CDR3 is TGTGCCAGCAGTTTGAACCGGGACCCGTACAATGAGCAGTTCTTC. It translates to CASSLNRDPYNEQFF.